The subject of this entry is one TCR beta chain. This clone's antigen is unknown. The sample holds no much larger clone one base away, and base qualities are not on file. The germline V gene (reference sequence) supplies CDR1 GTSNPN and CDR2 SVGIG. Trimming leaves V shorter by 2 bases and J shorter by 2 bases, with the junction holding 14 bases beyond the gene matches. The CDR3 numbers 17 residues from cysteine through phenylalanine. Solely the CDR3 DNA is kept, with 51 bases framed from the first base. These data come from a study of T cell responses to AZD1222 COVID-19 vaccine (dated by TCRdb to about 2021). With regard to the full study: TCR sequencing was performed for more than 230 trial participants, of whom some 200 were given two doses of AZD1222 and around 26 were given two doses of MenACWY control vaccine. Trial participants were enrolled into age subgroups of 18-55, 56-69 and 70-plus years, which contained 148, 28 and 57 TCR-sequenced participants, respectively. What the authors observed across the whole study: In the small 56-69-year group, the increase in depth fell short of significance, most likely because of low power. Only five to seven AZD1222 recipients were SARS-CoV-2 seropositive at baseline, limiting conclusions about previously exposed vaccinees. Because no day 14 peak-response samples were available, the repertoires could be characterized only after the peak T cell response. Reportedly, almost half of the unique spike-specific TCRs recognized epitopes lying outside the regions that are mutated in the B.1.351 and B.1.1.7 variants. Most participants were white British and females outnumbered males, and the authors suggested that clonal diversity may have been underestimated. After two AZD1222 doses, spike-specific TCR breadth and depth were significantly higher than at day 0 and than in MenACWY recipients. CD4 TCRs associated with the vaccine covered the entire spike protein, and the dominant responses were in regions 160-218 and 743-854.

The CDR3 regions of human TCRbeta chains were subjected to immunosequencing. Under the source paper's analysis protocol: TCRs in the repertoires were compared against a reference library of SARS-CoV-2-specific TCRs that had been generated with the MIRA antigen-specificity platform. Breadth was defined as the fraction of unique TCRs that were SARS-CoV-2-associated, and depth was defined as the fraction of total T cells that were SARS-CoV-2-associated. Using the MIRA data, each spike-specific TCR was assigned both to the spike region to which the TCR was reactive and to a CD4 or CD8 class. Log10-transformed breadth and depth values were compared by one-way ANOVA with Sidak's multiple comparisons tests. This is the immuneACCESS table as TCRdb keeps it, with only in-frame sequences that have V and J called. A part of the clones is gone; compared with another copy, unresolved V genes explain less than half, and the rest is unexplained. The DNA gave D and trimming, while V, J and clone size come from that table. For this sample there are some 200,000 clones; roughly 92% appear just once. The ten largest clones capture about 1% of the sample.

Taken with the paper, the label for time point translates to: about 28 days (+/-7) after the second vaccine dose. AZD1222 recipients with second doses at about 4 weeks or about 12 weeks were pooled, because spike-specific TCR depth and breadth did not differ between schedules. Vaccinee samples came from UK trials COV001 and COV002, including a single-blind randomized controlled phase 2/3 trial of AZD1222 (ChAdOx1 nCoV-19) in healthy adults. For TCRbeta chain sequencing, PBMC samples were collected from trial participants at day 0 and at day 28 after the second dose. This receptor was obtained from an adult who received the AZD1222 COVID-19 vaccine. The sequences come from peripheral blood, collected 28 days after the second AZD1222 dose. The receptor chain draws on TRBV30 and TRBJ1-2; a stretch of 7 junction bases matches TRBD1. Read as DNA, the sequence is TGTGCCTGGAGTCCTCCGGGACAGACCCAGAAAAACTATGGCTACACCTTC. Its protein reads: CAWSPPGQTQKNYGYTF.